Shown below are 11 T cell receptor beta chains from a single sample sequenced in a study of T cells in Graves' hyperthyroidism and ophthalmopathy. RNA transcripts yielded amplified TCR beta CDR3 regions. First-round RT-PCR targeting the TCR CDR3 was performed with the HTBI primer set. Using its own MiXCR run on the multiplex PCR reads, TCRdb lists one record per CDR3 protein. The profile shows 660,000 or so distinct CDR3 sequences, just under 45% of them singletons. The sample consisted of peripheral blood or thyroid tissue (not recorded which). The source of these receptors is an adult man with Graves' disease, either hyperthyroidism or ophthalmopathy (not recorded which).

This clonotype showed up just a few times. This rearrangement joins TRBV20-1 to TRBJ2-7; 11 nucleotides match TRBD2. In germline, CDR1 is DFQATT, CDR2 SNEGSKA (reference sequence). The length of the CDR3 is 14 residues. The junction had 6 bases not matched to a gene; V was cut back by 7 bases and J by 1 base. CDR3 amino acids: CSGKLAGGSYEQYF. The CDR3 nucleotides read TGCAGTGGCAAGCTAGCGGGAGGATCCTACGAGCAGTACTTC.

This rearrangement joins TRBV7-9 to TRBJ1-1, with 7 bases identical to TRBD1. V gave up 0 bases and J gave up 5 bases; unmatched junction bases: 9. Germline values: CDR1 SEHNR, CDR2 FQNEAQ (reference sequence). CDR3 length: 16 amino acids. In DNA form, the CDR3 reads TGTGCCAGCAGCTTAGCGCTAGGGGGCGCGGGGACTGAAGCTTTCTTT. Protein sequence: CASSLALGGAGTEAFF.

This clonotype was detected only a few times. The genes are TRBV9 and TRBJ1-3, with 8 bases that match TRBD1. The V segment lost 5 bases and the J segment 5 bases; nucleotides outside the gene matches: 9. This CDR3 spans 15 amino acids. CDR1 is SGDLS and CDR2 is YYNGEE in the germline V gene. CDR3 bases: TGTGCCAGCAGTGAATTGGACAGGGCCCGAAACACCATATATTTT. This translates into CASSELDRARNTIYF.

This chain joins TRBV29-1 and TRBJ1-2; tentative D call: TRBD1 (5 bases). The ends were cut back, 4 bases at V and 4 bases at J, with 10 bases in the middle. Germline-derived CDR1 and CDR2 are SQVTM and ANQGSEA. CDR3 length: 12 amino acids. This CDR3 reads CSVGEGSYGYTF. The CDR3 bases are TGCAGCGTTGGAGAGGGGAGCTATGGCTACACCTTC.

The chain is built from TRBV5-4 and TRBJ1-1; tentative D call: TRBD1 (5 bases). The CDR3 is 14 amino acids. Trimming took off 5 bases at V and 0 bases at J, with 11 bases between the two ends. The germline V gene has CDR1 SGHNT and CDR2 YYREEE (reference sequence). CDR3 sequence reads: CASSPTGVNTEAFF. DNA for the CDR3: TGTGCCAGCAGTCCCACGGGGGTGAACACTGAAGCTTTCTTT.

The chain links TRBV7-9 to TRBJ2-7; TRBD2 is a possible D gene (7 bases). The CDR3 has 15 residues. The germline V gene encodes CDR1 SEHNR and CDR2 FQNEAQ (reference sequence). V was shortened by 6 bases and J by 4 bases, with 19 bases between the two germline ends. The CDR3 is CASSVGAGAAYEQYF. CDR3 DNA sequence: TGTGCCAGCAGTGTTGGGGCGGGGGCGGCTTACGAGCAGTACTTC.

This clonotype occurred a few times. The CDR3 nucleotides read TGCGCCAGCAGCTTGGAGGGGACGGTCTACTATGGCTACACCTTC. This translates into CASSLEGTVYYGYTF. This chain links TRBV5-1 with TRBJ1-2; D is perhaps TRBD1 (5 bases). The CDR3 consists of 15 residues. Trimming took off 0 bases at V and 3 bases at J, with 12 bases between the two ends. CDR1 and CDR2 (germline): SGHRS, YFSETQ.

This rearrangement joins TRBV20-1 to TRBJ1-4, with TRBD1 matching over 9 bases. CDR3 size: 15 residues. CDR1 is DFQATT, CDR2 SNEGSKA, per germline (reference sequence). J was trimmed by 7 bases and V by 3 bases; bases with no gene match: 9. The CDR3 loop reads CSASRGQGDGEKLFF. The CDR3 bases are TGCAGTGCTAGTCGGGGACAGGGTGACGGTGAAAAACTGTTTTTT.

This rearrangement joins TRBV9 to TRBJ1-3; D gene unclear. Germline V CDR1 and CDR2: SGDLS, YYNGEE. The V end was cut by 4 bases, the J end by 2 bases, with 13 bases between. CDR3 length: 15 amino acids. The CDR3 DNA reads TGTGCCAGCAGCCCCCAACGGGGAACTGGAAACACCATATATTTT. Translation gives CASSPQRGTGNTIYF.

With respect to this clonotype: A much bigger clone sits one base away, suggesting this may be a read error. The V and J genes are TRBV29-1 and TRBJ2-7; the D gene is possibly TRBD2 (5 bases). This CDR3 has 11 residues. CDR1 and CDR2 (germline): SQVTM, ANQGSEA. As DNA, the CDR3 is TGCGGTGCTGGAGGTGGCTACGAGCAGTACTTC. As protein: CGAGGGYEQYF.

This clonotype has ten or more counts. This rearrangement joins TRBV2 to TRBJ1-1; no reliable D call. Trimming shortened V by 9 bases and J by 11 bases, and 16 bases separated the two germline ends. CDR3 length: 11 amino acids. The germline V gene encodes CDR1 SNHLY and CDR2 FYNNEI. The CDR3 sequence is CARETGGHAFF. The CDR3 nucleotides read TGTGCCAGAGAGACGGGAGGGCATGCTTTCTTT.